Described below is a single TCR beta chain sequence and its context. Its antigen remains unknown. The sample belongs to a study of CD8 T cell repertoires and HIV-1 epitope variants. Study overall: Control wells had CMV/EBV/flu peptides, negative Ebola AY9, or no peptide. The study's findings and limits: Nef KF9 drew roughly 5 clonotypes and HW9 one, without TAALDMSHF responses.

Profiling relied on immunoSEQ multiplex PCR, and the TCRdb table lists in-frame clones only, not all of them. Of approximately 6,000 clones detected, roughly 64% appear once; the ten largest clones hold approximately 40%. The CDR3 is made up of 15 amino acids. Germline V gene data show CDR1 as MDHEN and CDR2 as SYDVKM. V was clipped by 5 bases and J by 0 bases, with 11 bases between them. Input material: cultured CD8+ T cells derived from PBMCs. This clonotype was obtained from a male donor with HIV. The rearrangement uses TRBV28 and TRBJ2-1; perhaps TRBD1 as D (6 bases). The CDR3 reads CASSLYRDSYNEQFF. The CDR3 DNA follows: TGTGCCAGCAGTCTTTACAGGGACTCCTACAATGAGCAGTTCTTC.